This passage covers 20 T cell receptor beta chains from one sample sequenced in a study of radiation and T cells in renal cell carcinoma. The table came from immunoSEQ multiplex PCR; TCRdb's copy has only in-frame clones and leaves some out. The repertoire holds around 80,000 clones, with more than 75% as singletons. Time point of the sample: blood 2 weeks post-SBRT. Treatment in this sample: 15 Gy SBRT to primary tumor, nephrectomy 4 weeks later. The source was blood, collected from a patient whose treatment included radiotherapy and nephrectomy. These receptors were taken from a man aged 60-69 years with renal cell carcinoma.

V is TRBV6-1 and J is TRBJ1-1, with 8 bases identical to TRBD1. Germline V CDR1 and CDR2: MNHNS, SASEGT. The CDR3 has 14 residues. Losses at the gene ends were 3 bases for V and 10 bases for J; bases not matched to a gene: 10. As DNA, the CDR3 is TGTGCCAGCAGTGATTGGGGACAGGTAACGCCAGCTTTCTTT. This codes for CASSDWGQVTPAFF.

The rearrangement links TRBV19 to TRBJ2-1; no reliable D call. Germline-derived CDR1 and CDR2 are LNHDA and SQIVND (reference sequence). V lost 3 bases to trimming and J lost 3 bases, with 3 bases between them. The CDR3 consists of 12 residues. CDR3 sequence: CASSIGYNEQFF. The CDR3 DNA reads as TGTGCCAGTAGTATCGGCTACAATGAGCAGTTCTTC.

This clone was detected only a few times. CDR3 residues: CAWSPSGRAHPHEQFF. In DNA form, the CDR3 reads TGTGCCTGGAGTCCTAGCGGGAGGGCCCATCCCCATGAGCAGTTCTTC. This sequence joins TRBV30 and TRBJ2-1; TRBD2 agrees at 12 bases. This CDR3 comprises 16 residues. The J segment lost 8 bases and the V segment lost 2 bases, leaving 10 bases of the junction unmatched. Germline V lookup: CDR1 GTSNPN, CDR2 SVGIG (reference sequence).

CDR3 coding DNA: TGCGCCAGCAGCCAAGTCATTAGGGACAGGGGATGGGAGACCCAGTACTTC. Encoded protein: CASSQVIRDRGWETQYF. This chain connects TRBV4-3 to TRBJ2-5, with 10 bases aligning to TRBD1. The CDR3 is 17 amino acids. Germline V gene sequence: CDR1 LGHNA, CDR2 YSLEER. V dropped 1 base and J dropped 5; count of bases not matched to a gene: 10.

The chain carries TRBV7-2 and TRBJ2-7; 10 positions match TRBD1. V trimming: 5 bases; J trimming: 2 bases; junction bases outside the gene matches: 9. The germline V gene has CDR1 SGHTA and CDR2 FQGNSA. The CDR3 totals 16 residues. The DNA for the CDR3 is TGTGCCAGCAGCCCTCTCGGACAGGGGGGGACCTACGAGCAGTACTTC. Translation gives CASSPLGQGGTYEQYF.

DNA for the CDR3: TGTGCCAGCAGCCATCTTAGCGGGAGAATAAGCTCCTACGAGCAGTACTTC. Its translation is CASSHLSGRISSYEQYF. The chain couples TRBV6-4 to TRBJ2-7; 9 bases align to TRBD2. CDR1 and CDR2 from the germline V gene are MRHNA and SNTAGT. This CDR3 has 17 residues. V shed 6 bases and J 0 bases; nucleotides not matched to a gene: 12.

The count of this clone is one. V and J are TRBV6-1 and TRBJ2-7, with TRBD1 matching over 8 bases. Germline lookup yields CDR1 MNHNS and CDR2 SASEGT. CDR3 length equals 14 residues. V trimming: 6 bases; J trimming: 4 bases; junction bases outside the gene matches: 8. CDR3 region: CASRTGQGMYEQYF. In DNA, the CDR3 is TGTGCCAGCAGGACAGGACAGGGAATGTACGAGCAGTACTTC.

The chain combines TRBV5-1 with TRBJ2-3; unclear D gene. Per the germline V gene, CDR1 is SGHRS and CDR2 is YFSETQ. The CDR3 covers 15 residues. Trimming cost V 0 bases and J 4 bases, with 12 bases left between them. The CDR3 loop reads CASSLAGKESDTQYF. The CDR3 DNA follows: TGCGCCAGCAGCTTGGCCGGAAAGGAGTCAGATACGCAGTATTTT.

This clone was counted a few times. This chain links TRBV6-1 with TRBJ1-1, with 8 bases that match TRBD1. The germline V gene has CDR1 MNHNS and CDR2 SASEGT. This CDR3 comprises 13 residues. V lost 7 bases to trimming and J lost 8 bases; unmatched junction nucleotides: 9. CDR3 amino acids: CASTGTGTQEAFF. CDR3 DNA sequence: TGTGCCAGCACTGGGACAGGTACACAGGAAGCTTTCTTT.

In nucleotides, the CDR3 is TGTGCCAGCAGTAATACCTGGGACAGCGGAAACACCATATATTTT. It yields the protein CASSNTWDSGNTIYF. The chain carries TRBV28 and TRBJ1-3; 7 bases align to TRBD1. The V gene's germline CDR1 is MDHEN and CDR2 SYDVKM. The CDR3 loop spans 15 amino acids. V shed 5 bases, J shed 4 bases, and the junction held 8 bases outside the gene matches. Together with reference TRBV28 and TRBJ1-3, the CDR3 gives the full variable domain: DVKVTQSSRYLVKRTGEKVFLECVQDMDHENMFWYRQDPGLGLRLIYFSYDVKMKEKGDIPEGYSVSREKKERFSLILESASTNQTSMYLCASSNTWDSGNTIYFGEGSWLTVV.

CDR3 in amino acids: CAISGRNTEAFF. CDR3 nucleotide sequence: TGTGCCATCAGTGGCAGAAACACTGAAGCTTTCTTT. The chain joins TRBV10-3 to TRBJ1-1; D remains ambiguous. This CDR3 is 12 amino acids long. Germline V CDR1 and CDR2: ENHRY, SYGVKD. V was shortened by 4 bases and J by 2 bases, with 5 bases between the two germline ends.

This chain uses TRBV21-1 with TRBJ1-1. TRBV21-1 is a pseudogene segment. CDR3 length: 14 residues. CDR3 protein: CASSTSEEETEAFF. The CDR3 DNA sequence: TGTGCCAGCAGCACCTCCGAAGAGGAGACTGAAGCTTTCTTT.

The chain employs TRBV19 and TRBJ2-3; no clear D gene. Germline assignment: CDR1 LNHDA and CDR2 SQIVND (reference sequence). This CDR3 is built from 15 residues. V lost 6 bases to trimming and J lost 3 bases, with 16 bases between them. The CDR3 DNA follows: TGTGCCAGTAGGGTCAACCCGGTTGTTACAGATACGCAGTATTTT. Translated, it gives CASRVNPVVTDTQYF.

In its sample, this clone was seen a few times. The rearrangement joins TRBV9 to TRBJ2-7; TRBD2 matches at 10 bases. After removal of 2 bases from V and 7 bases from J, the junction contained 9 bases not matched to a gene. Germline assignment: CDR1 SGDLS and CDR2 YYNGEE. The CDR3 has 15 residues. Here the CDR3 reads CASSVYTSGDGEQYF. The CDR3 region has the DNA TGTGCCAGCAGCGTGTATACTAGCGGGGACGGGGAGCAGTACTTC. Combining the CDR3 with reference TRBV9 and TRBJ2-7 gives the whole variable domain DSGVTQTPKHLITATGQRVTLRCSPRSGDLSVYWYQQSLDQGLQFLIQYYNGEERAKGNILERFSAQQFPDLHSELNLSSLELGDSALYFCASSVYTSGDGEQYFGPGTRLTVT.

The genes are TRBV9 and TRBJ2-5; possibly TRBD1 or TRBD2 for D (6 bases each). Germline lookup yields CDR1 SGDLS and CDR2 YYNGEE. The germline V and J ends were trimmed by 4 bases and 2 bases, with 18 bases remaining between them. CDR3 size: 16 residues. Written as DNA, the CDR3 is TGTGCCAGCAGCCCCCGTGGCGGGACAAGACAAGAGACCCAGTACTTC. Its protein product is CASSPRGGTRQETQYF.

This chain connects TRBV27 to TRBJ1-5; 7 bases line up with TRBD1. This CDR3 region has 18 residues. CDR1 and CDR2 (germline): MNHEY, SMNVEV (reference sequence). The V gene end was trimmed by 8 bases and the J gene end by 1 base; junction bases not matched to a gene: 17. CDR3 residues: CASASRQGGISSNQPQHF. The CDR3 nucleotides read TGTGCCAGCGCGTCCCGACAGGGAGGTATCTCGAGCAATCAGCCCCAGCATTTT.

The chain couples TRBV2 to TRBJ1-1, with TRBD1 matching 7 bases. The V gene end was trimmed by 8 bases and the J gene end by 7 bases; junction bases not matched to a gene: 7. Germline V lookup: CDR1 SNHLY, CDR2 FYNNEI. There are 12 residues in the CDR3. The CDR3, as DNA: TGTGCCAGCTCCGACAGGGCCCGTGAAGCTTTCTTT. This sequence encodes CASSDRAREAFF.

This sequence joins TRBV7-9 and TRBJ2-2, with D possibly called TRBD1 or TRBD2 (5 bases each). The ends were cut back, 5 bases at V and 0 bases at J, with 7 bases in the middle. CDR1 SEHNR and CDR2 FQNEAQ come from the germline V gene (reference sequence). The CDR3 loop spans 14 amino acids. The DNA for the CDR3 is TGTGCCAGCAGCCCGGGACCGAACACCGGGGAGCTGTTTTTT. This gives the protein CASSPGPNTGELFF.

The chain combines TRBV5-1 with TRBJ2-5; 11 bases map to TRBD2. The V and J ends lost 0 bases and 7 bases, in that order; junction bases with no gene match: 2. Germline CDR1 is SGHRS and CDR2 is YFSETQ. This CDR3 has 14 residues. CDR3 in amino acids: CASSLDLAGGTQYF. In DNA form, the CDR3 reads TGCGCCAGCAGCTTGGACCTAGCGGGAGGGACCCAGTACTTC.

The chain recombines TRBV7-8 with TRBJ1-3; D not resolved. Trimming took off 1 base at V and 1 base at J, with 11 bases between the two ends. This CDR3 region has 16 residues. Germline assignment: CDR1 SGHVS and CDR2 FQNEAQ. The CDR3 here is CASSLGTALSGNTIYF. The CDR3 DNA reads TGTGCCAGCAGCTTAGGGACCGCACTTTCTGGAAACACCATATATTTT.